The clone carrying this T cell receptor beta chain was observed at least ten times. What it binds is unknown. TCRdb re-called the RT-PCR reads with MiXCR, one entry per CDR3 protein. Here the sample spans hundreds of thousands of distinct CDR3 sequences, approximately 14% being singletons. The sample belongs to a study of response to subunit inactivated influenza vaccine. Study-wide results and caveats: Authors suggested that a seasonal influenza vaccination recruits few new T cells each time.

Germline CDR1 reads MNHNS; CDR2 reads SASEGT. V was shortened by 6 bases and J by 4 bases, with 15 bases between the two germline ends. The CDR3 covers 14 residues. The chain has TRBV6-1 and TRBJ1-1, with D unresolved. The source material was PBMCs from blood, sampled about 12 days after vaccination. The TCR comes from a man over 45 who received an inactivated influenza vaccine. The CDR3 sequence is CASSTGSRGTEAFF. The CDR3 nucleotides are TGTGCCAGCAGCACCGGGTCCCGGGGCACTGAAGCTTTCTTT.